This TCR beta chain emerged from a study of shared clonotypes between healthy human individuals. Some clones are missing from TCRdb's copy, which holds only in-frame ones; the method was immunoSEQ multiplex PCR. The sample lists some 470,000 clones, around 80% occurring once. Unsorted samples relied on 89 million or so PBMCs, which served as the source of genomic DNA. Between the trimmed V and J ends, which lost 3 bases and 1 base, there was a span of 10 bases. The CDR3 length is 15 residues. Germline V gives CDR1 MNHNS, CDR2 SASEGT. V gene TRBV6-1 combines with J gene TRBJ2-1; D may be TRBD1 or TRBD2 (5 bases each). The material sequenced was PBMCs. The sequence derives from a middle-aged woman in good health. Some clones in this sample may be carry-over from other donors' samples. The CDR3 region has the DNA TGTGCCAGCAGTGACTACGGGGCATCCTACAATGAGCAGTTCTTC. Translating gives CASSDYGASYNEQFF.